These 26 T cell receptor beta chains came from one sample sequenced in a study of T cell responses to AZD1222 COVID-19 vaccine. Repertoires were generated with immunoSEQ multiplex PCR, while TCRdb's copy carries only in-frame clones and drops some. Of some 110,000 clones listed, about 89% were seen once; the top ten hold approximately 7.1%. The material was peripheral blood, obtained 28 days after the second AZD1222 dose. These receptors came from an adult who received the AZD1222 COVID-19 vaccine.

V usage is TRBV5-1 and J usage is TRBJ2-7, with D unresolved. The CDR3 extends over 15 amino acids. The V end lost 4 bases, the J end lost 3 bases, and 17 bases lay between the germline ends. The germline gives CDR1 SGHRS, CDR2 YFSETQ. The CDR3 sequence is CASSTTTSTLYEQYF. The CDR3 DNA reads TGCGCCAGCAGCACCACGACGTCAACCCTCTACGAGCAGTACTTC. Complete variable domain (other parts from reference TRBV5-1 and TRBJ2-7): KAGVTQTPRYLIKTRGQQVTLSCSPISGHRSVSWYQQTPGQGLQFLFEYFSETQRNKGNFPGRFSGRQFSNSRSEMNVSTLELGDSALYLCASSTTTSTLYEQYFGPGTRLTVT.

The V call is TRBV6-5, the J call TRBJ1-2; D is ambiguous. The germline CDR1 and CDR2 sequences are MNHEY and SVGAGI. The CDR3 runs to 15 residues. V was shortened by 2 bases and J by 4 bases, with 14 bases between the two germline ends. The CDR3 protein is CASSYGGGAVYGYTF. The CDR3 bases are TGTGCCAGCAGTTACGGCGGCGGTGCGGTCTATGGCTACACCTTC.

The chain employs TRBV6-2 or TRBV6-3 and TRBJ1-4; tentatively, D is TRBD1 (5 bases). Germline V lookup: CDR1 MNHEY, CDR2 SVGEGT. Between the trimmed V and J ends, which lost 5 bases and 7 bases, there was a span of 11 bases. The length of the CDR3 is 13 residues. The CDR3 DNA follows: TGTGCCAGCAGTCGCGACAGCGGTGAAAAACTGTTTTTT. Its translation is CASSRDSGEKLFF.

This rearrangement joins TRBV29-1 to TRBJ1-1; no clear D. V lost 3 bases and J lost 5, with 10 bases in between. CDR3 length: 12 amino acids. The germline V gene encodes CDR1 SQVTM and CDR2 ANQGSEA. The CDR3 coding sequence is TGCAGCGTTGAGGCGGATAGGACTGAAGCTTTCTTT. Protein product: CSVEADRTEAFF.

This chain links TRBV7-9 with TRBJ1-5, with D uncertain. In germline, CDR1 is SEHNR, CDR2 FQNEAQ (reference sequence). Trimming stripped 0 bases from V and 9 bases from J, with 12 bases between. This CDR3 region has 14 residues. Here the CDR3 reads CASSLAGAGSPQHF. CDR3 DNA sequence: TGTGCCAGCAGCTTAGCGGGAGCAGGATCGCCCCAGCATTTT.

The chain joins TRBV11-3 to TRBJ1-1, with D unclear. This CDR3 region has 13 residues. The V and J ends lost 1 base and 2 bases respectively, with 5 bases between them. CDR1 and CDR2 from the germline V gene are SGHNT and YENEEA. The CDR3 nucleotides read TGTGCCAGCAGCTTAGGGGTCAACACTGAAGCTTTCTTT. It specifies CASSLGVNTEAFF.

DNA for the CDR3: TGTGCCAGCAGTCCTCAGGGGGCGGGTGGCTACACCTTC. It specifies CASSPQGAGGYTF. This chain connects TRBV3-1 (or the pseudogene TRBV3-2) to TRBJ1-2, with 8 nucleotides matching TRBD1. J was trimmed by 7 bases and V by 6 bases; bases with no gene match: 7. The CDR3 spans 13 residues. Looked up from germline, CDR1 is LGHDT and CDR2 is YNNKEL (reference sequence).

V is TRBV6-5 and J is TRBJ2-1; 7 bases are a match to TRBD2. The CDR3 runs to 11 residues. The ends lost 7 bases at V and 9 bases at J; junction bases unmatched: 3. The germline gives CDR1 MNHEY, CDR2 SVGAGI. CDR3 sequence reads: CASMGGGEQFF. As DNA, the CDR3 is TGTGCCAGCATGGGGGGGGGTGAGCAGTTCTTC.

This clone was found once. The chain has TRBV2 and TRBJ2-2; D possibly corresponds to TRBD2 (5 bases). Germline V gene sequence: CDR1 SNHLY, CDR2 FYNNEI. The CDR3 runs 13 residues. Trimming removed 6 bases at V and 0 bases at J, with 5 bases between. CDR3 sequence: CASRDSNTGELFF. In DNA form, the CDR3 reads TGTGCCAGCAGGGACTCGAACACCGGGGAGCTGTTTTTT.

The chain couples TRBV5-1 to TRBJ1-1; D remains unclear. The germline gives CDR1 SGHRS, CDR2 YFSETQ. The CDR3 totals 13 residues. Trimming pared 2 bases from V and 0 bases from J, leaving 5 bases between. In DNA, the CDR3 is TGCGCCAGCAGCTTAACAATGAACACTGAAGCTTTCTTT. This codes for CASSLTMNTEAFF.

The chain uses TRBV11-2 and TRBJ2-7, with a possible D match to TRBD2 (6 bases). This CDR3 comprises 13 residues. The germline gives CDR1 SGHAT, CDR2 FQNNGV. V lost 7 bases and J 3 bases, leaving 13 bases between the germline ends. The CDR3 DNA is TGTGCCAGCATCCGGGACTCGGACTACGAGCAGTACTTC. Its protein product is CASIRDSDYEQYF. The full variable domain, rest sourced from reference TRBV11-2 and TRBJ2-7, is EAGVAQSPRYKIIEKRQSVAFWCNPISGHATLYWYQQILGQGPKLLIQFQNNGVVDDSQLPKDRFSAERLKGVDSTLKIQPAKLEDSAVYLCASIRDSDYEQYFGPGTRLTVT.

This sequence joins TRBV7-6 and TRBJ2-7; TRBD1 or TRBD2 may be the D gene (6 bases each). Trimming left V 6 bases short and J 3 bases short, with 15 bases between. This CDR3 spans 14 amino acids. Germline CDR1 and CDR2: SGHVS and FNYEAQ. CDR3 protein: CASSSYKGGYEQYF. Here the CDR3 DNA reads TGTGCCAGCAGTTCCTACAAGGGGGGCTACGAGCAGTACTTC.

The chain joins TRBV27 to TRBJ1-6, with a tentative D call TRBD1 (5 bases). The CDR3 extends over 16 amino acids. Germline CDR1 MNHEY, CDR2 SMNVEV (reference sequence). Trimming pared 2 bases from V and 10 bases from J, leaving 18 bases between. The CDR3 sequence: CASSLVGRRGLSPLHF. CDR3 coding DNA: TGTGCCAGCAGTTTAGTAGGGCGAAGGGGTCTGTCACCCCTCCACTTT.

V usage is TRBV7-2 and J usage is TRBJ1-2; TRBD1 agrees at 7 bases. Germline V gene lookup returns CDR1 SGHTA and CDR2 FQGNSA. V was clipped by 1 base and J by 3 bases; unmatched bases: 5. This CDR3 contains 15 residues. The CDR3 sequence is CASSLVRGGDYGYTF. DNA for the CDR3: TGTGCCAGCAGCTTAGTGAGAGGGGGCGACTATGGCTACACCTTC.

The CDR3, as DNA: TGTGCCAGCAGCCAGCCGGGACTAGCGGGGGGGCTGGCAGATACGCAGTATTTT. Protein product: CASSQPGLAGGLADTQYF. The chain is built from TRBV14 and TRBJ2-3; 16 nucleotides agree with TRBD2. The V gene end was trimmed by 3 bases and the J gene end by 4 bases; junction bases not matched to a gene: 7. CDR3 length: 18 residues. Germline V lookup: CDR1 SGHDN, CDR2 FVKESK.

The rearrangement joins TRBV23-1 to TRBJ1-2, with a weak D call TRBD1 (5 bases). TRBV23-1 has ORF status, its function being uncertain. Trimming left V 3 bases short and J 4 bases short, with 15 bases between. The CDR3 totals 15 residues. CDR3 DNA: TGCGCCAGCAGTCAGTGCCCGGAGGGGACCTATGGCTACACCTTC. It translates to CASSQCPEGTYGYTF.

The chain carries TRBV19 and TRBJ1-6, with 9 bases lining up with TRBD1. With 4 bases clipped from V and 10 bases from J, the junction kept 8 bases outside the gene matches. The CDR3 has 15 amino acids. Germline values: CDR1 LNHDA, CDR2 SQIVND (reference sequence). The CDR3 DNA follows: TGTGCCAGTAGTACACCACAGGGGGCAAGATCACCCCTCCACTTT. Encoded protein: CASSTPQGARSPLHF.

The V call is TRBV7-9, the J call TRBJ1-2; a possible D gene is TRBD1 (5 bases). The germline V gene has CDR1 SEHNR and CDR2 FQNEAQ (reference sequence). The CDR3 runs to 16 residues. The ends were cut back, 4 bases at V and 4 bases at J, with 19 bases in the middle. CDR3 DNA: TGTGCCAGCAGCTACGGGCGCGGAGGGGACCCCTATGGCTACACCTTC. It is translated as CASSYGRGGDPYGYTF.

V gene TRBV5-5 combines with J gene TRBJ1-2; a weak D match, TRBD1 (5 bases). The CDR3 consists of 15 residues. V shed 2 bases and J shed 3 bases, with 14 bases lying between them. Germline CDR1 reads SGHKS; CDR2 reads YYEKEE (reference sequence). The CDR3, as DNA: TGTGCCAGCAGCTTTGGGCTGCAGGGAGACTATGGCTACACCTTC. Protein: CASSFGLQGDYGYTF.

The chain has TRBV14 and TRBJ1-2; D is undetermined. The V end lost 6 bases, the J end lost 4 bases, and 12 bases lay between the germline ends. Germline V gives CDR1 SGHDN, CDR2 FVKESK. The CDR3 consists of 13 residues. CDR3 nucleotides: TGTGCCAGCAGTCAGACGGCCACCTATGGCTACACCTTC. Protein: CASSQTATYGYTF.

This chain links TRBV27 with TRBJ1-1; D perhaps matches TRBD1 (6 bases). The CDR3 runs to 14 residues. The V end was cut by 5 bases, the J end by 7 bases, with 17 bases between. Germline loops: CDR1 MNHEY, CDR2 SMNVEV (reference sequence). The DNA for the CDR3 is TGTGCCAGCAGTCTTAGGCCCTCGACAGGTGAAGCTTTCTTT. Translating gives CASSLRPSTGEAFF.

This clone has a handful of counts. This sequence joins TRBV19 and TRBJ1-5; perhaps TRBD1 as D (5 bases). With 8 bases removed from V and 4 bases from J, the gap between germline ends came to 18 bases. The CDR3 runs 15 residues. In germline, CDR1 is LNHDA, CDR2 SQIVND (reference sequence). CDR3 amino acids: CASLKEGTLNQPQHF. For the CDR3, the DNA is TGTGCCAGTCTGAAGGAAGGGACCCTTAATCAGCCCCAGCATTTT.

The gene calls are TRBV4-1 and TRBJ1-2; 7 bases are shared with TRBD1. This CDR3 comprises 14 residues. Germline loops: CDR1 MGHRA, CDR2 YSYEKL. The V gene end was trimmed by 3 bases and the J gene end by 4 bases; junction bases not matched to a gene: 5. In DNA form, the CDR3 reads TGCGCCAGCAGCCAGGATACAGGGGCCTATGGCTACACCTTC. It is translated as CASSQDTGAYGYTF.

This clone was counted only a few times. This sequence joins TRBV5-1 and TRBJ1-2; 9 nucleotides line up with TRBD1. The J segment lost 2 bases and the V segment lost 2 bases, leaving 7 bases of the junction unmatched. Germline V gives CDR1 SGHRS, CDR2 YFSETQ. This CDR3 is 16 amino acids long. The CDR3 DNA reads as TGCGCCAGCAGCTTATGGACAGGGGAGGGAAACTATGGCTACACCTTC. The encoded protein is CASSLWTGEGNYGYTF.

The CDR3 bases are TGTGCCAGCAGTCCCCCAGGGAGCACTGAAGCTTTCTTT. Its translation: CASSPPGSTEAFF. The chain uses TRBV28 and TRBJ1-1; the D gene is possibly TRBD1 (5 bases). Germline V gives CDR1 MDHEN, CDR2 SYDVKM. V lost 5 bases to trimming and J lost 4 bases, with 11 bases between them. This CDR3 comprises 13 residues.

The rearrangement joins TRBV29-1 to TRBJ2-7, with 8 bases aligning to TRBD2. The CDR3 length is 13 residues. Germline values: CDR1 SQVTM, CDR2 ANQGSEA. J lost 0 bases, V lost 6 bases, and 4 bases had no gene match. The CDR3 loop is CSVTSAPSYEQYF. The CDR3 region has the DNA TGCAGCGTGACTAGCGCGCCCTCCTACGAGCAGTACTTC.